The clone carrying this TCR beta chain was picked up many times. The antigen remains undetermined. Next came a second PCR, run for about 6 to 12 cycles, which used a sample-barcoded 5' primer along with a J-beta primer mix. TCRdb called the 5' RACE reads again in MiXCR, with one record for every CDR3 protein. There are around 1,700,000 distinct CDR3 sequences in the sample; 28% occur only once, and roughly 8% lies in the top ten. Each donor supplied roughly 9.1 milliliters of peripheral blood. Whenever a sample was processed, at least 7 million PBMCs were isolated. This CDR3 region has 14 residues. The junction had 3 bases not matched to a gene; V was cut back by 0 bases and J by 4 bases. Germline CDR1 reads SGDLS; CDR2 reads YYNGEE. The data were taken from a study of blood T cells in healthy people across ages. The study's findings and limits: Strong correlation linked observed beta diversity and percent naive T cells. CMV status of donors was not determined, possibly confounding expanded clonotype changes.

V and J are TRBV9 and TRBJ2-5; 7 positions agree with TRBD2. The receptor was isolated from a woman aged 30 to 39 in good health. Sequenced: blood. The CDR3 protein is CASSVGPSGETQYF. The CDR3 DNA reads as TGTGCCAGCAGCGTAGGCCCTAGCGGAGAGACCCAGTACTTC.